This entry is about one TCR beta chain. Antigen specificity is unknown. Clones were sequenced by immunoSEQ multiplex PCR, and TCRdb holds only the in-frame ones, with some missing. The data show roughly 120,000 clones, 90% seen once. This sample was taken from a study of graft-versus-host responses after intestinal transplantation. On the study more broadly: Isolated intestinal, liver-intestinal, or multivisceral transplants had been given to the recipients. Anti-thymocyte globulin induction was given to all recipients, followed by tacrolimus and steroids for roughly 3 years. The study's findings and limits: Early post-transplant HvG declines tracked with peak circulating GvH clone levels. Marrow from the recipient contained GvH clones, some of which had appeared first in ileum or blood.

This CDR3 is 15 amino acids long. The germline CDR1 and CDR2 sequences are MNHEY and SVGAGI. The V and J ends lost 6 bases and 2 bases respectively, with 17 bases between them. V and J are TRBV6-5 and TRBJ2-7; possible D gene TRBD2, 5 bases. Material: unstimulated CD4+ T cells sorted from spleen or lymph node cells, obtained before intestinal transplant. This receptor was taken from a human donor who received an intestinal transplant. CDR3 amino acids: CASSQRYGVAYEQYF. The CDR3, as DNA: TGTGCCAGCAGCCAACGTTACGGGGTCGCCTACGAGCAGTACTTC.